This is a list of T cell receptor beta chains from one sample in a study of blood T cells in healthy people across ages. TCRdb fed the 5' RACE reads into MiXCR, producing one record per CDR3 protein. In the table there are 780,000 or so distinct CDR3 sequences, about 61% of which are singletons. The sequencing input was blood. The receptors were sampled from a man in his forties in good health. Both conserved end residues are part of each CDR3. Fields, in order: D gene, clone size, J gene, V gene, CDR3 protein, CDR3 DNA. A D gene is named only where the DNA matches it firmly. Size is stated for part of the rows, as once, few or many counts, or as a class when the clone is expanded.

>.|.|TRBJ1-2|TRBV7-9
CASSPLADGYTF
TGTGCCAGCAGCCCCCTGGCGGATGGCTACACCTTC
>TRBD2|few|TRBJ2-1|TRBV4-2
CASSPGERGYNEQFF
TGTGCCAGCAGCCCCGGCGAGCGGGGTTACAATGAGCAGTTCTTC
>TRBD2|once|TRBJ2-1|TRBV11-2
CASSGTSGGSNEQFF
TGTGCCAGCAGCGGGACTAGCGGGGGGAGCAATGAGCAGTTCTTC
>.|.|TRBJ2-7|TRBV6-2/TRBV6-3
CASSYSPFYNEQYF
TGTGCCAGCAGTTACTCCCCCTTCTACAATGAGCAGTACTTC
>TRBD1|few|TRBJ2-4|TRBV4-3
CASSQQTGGSRREQYF
TGCGCCAGCAGCCAGCAGACAGGGGGCTCAAGGAGGGAGCAGTACTTC
>.|.|TRBJ1-5|TRBV6-2/TRBV6-3
CASSYSEVQPQHF
TGTGCCAGCAGTTACTCTGAAGTCCAGCCCCAGCATTTT
>TRBD2|.|TRBJ2-3|TRBV5-4
CASGSDRLATSTDTQYF
TGTGCCAGCGGATCGGATCGACTAGCGACTAGCACAGATACGCAGTATTTT
>.|.|TRBJ2-1|TRBV12-3/TRBV12-4
CASRPFAGKPQETQFF
TGTGCCAGCAGACCGTTCGCCGGGAAACCCCAAGAGACCCAGTTCTTC
>.|few|TRBJ2-5|TRBV25-1
CANGQETQYF
TGTGCCAACGGTCAAGAGACCCAGTACTTC
>.|.|TRBJ2-1|TRBV9
CASKGTRGGEQFF
TGTGCCAGCAAAGGGACTCGAGGAGGTGAGCAGTTCTTC
>.|.|TRBJ2-3|TRBV2
CASSGATGEYTQYF
TGTGCCAGCAGTGGGGCAACAGGAGAGTATACGCAGTATTTT
>.|.|TRBJ2-5|TRBV4-3
CASSQDRGVQETQYF
TGCGCCAGCAGCCAAGATAGGGGGGTCCAAGAGACCCAGTACTTC
>.|.|TRBJ2-6|TRBV29-1
CSVEDYPGSGANVLTF
TGCAGCGTTGAAGATTACCCGGGCTCTGGGGCCAACGTCCTGACTTTC
>TRBD1|.|TRBJ1-5|TRBV27
CASGTGNQPQHF
TGTGCCAGCGGGACAGGGAATCAGCCCCAGCATTTT
>.|.|TRBJ2-4|TRBV9
CASSASSCIQYF
TGTGCCAGCAGCGCGTCTTCCTGCATTCAGTACTTC
>TRBD1|once|TRBJ1-2|TRBV6-5
CANSYSRGEGYTF
TGTGCCAACAGTTACTCCAGGGGGGAGGGCTACACCTTC
>.|once|TRBJ2-5|TRBV29-1
CSGAGSQEAQYF
TGCAGCGGAGCAGGGTCTCAAGAGGCCCAGTACTTC
>.|.|TRBJ1-1|TRBV20-1
CSAYSTPGRTNTEAFF
TGCAGTGCTTACTCTACACCGGGCAGAACAAACACTGAAGCTTTCTTT
>TRBD1|.|TRBJ1-1|TRBV5-1
CASSFLGQGLTEAFF
TGCGCCAGCAGCTTTTTGGGACAGGGGCTTACTGAAGCTTTCTTT
>TRBD1|few|TRBJ2-1|TRBV5-1
CASGPPGTGLNEQFF
TGCGCCAGCGGCCCCCCCGGGACAGGGCTCAATGAGCAGTTCTTC
>.|.|TRBJ1-6|TRBV7-9
CASSSTTAAPLHF
TGTGCCAGCAGCTCCACGACGGCCGCTCCCCTCCACTTT
>.|.|TRBJ2-1|TRBV24-1
CATRHDNNEQFF
TGTGCCACCAGACACGATAACAATGAGCAGTTCTTC
>.|.|TRBJ2-7|TRBV29-1
CSARSGREHYNEQYF
TGCAGCGCCCGTAGTGGGCGGGAACACTACAATGAGCAGTACTTC
>.|few|TRBJ2-7|TRBV6-2/TRBV6-3
CASSSTRRGTKSYEQYF
TGTGCCAGCAGTTCAACCAGGAGGGGGACTAAGTCCTACGAGCAGTACTTC
>.|.|TRBJ2-1|TRBV6-6
CASRAGRRGGNEQFF
TGTGCCAGCAGGGCAGGCCGGAGAGGTGGAAATGAGCAGTTCTTC
>TRBD1|.|TRBJ2-1|TRBV27
CASSLTPTGGSDEQFF
TGTGCCAGCAGTCTGACCCCGACAGGGGGCTCCGATGAGCAGTTCTTC
>.|.|TRBJ2-7|TRBV7-9
CASSLQREIQYF
TGTGCCAGCAGCTTACAGAGGGAGATCCAGTACTTC
>.|.|TRBJ1-2|TRBV3-1
CASSQDQQGGGYTF
TGTGCCAGCAGCCAAGATCAACAGGGTGGCGGCTACACCTTC
>.|.|TRBJ1-2|TRBV7-8
CASIGTDAGDGYTF
TGTGCCAGCATCGGAACCGACGCAGGGGATGGCTACACCTTC
>TRBD2|.|TRBJ2-3|TRBV10-3
CAINPGTSGSPDTQYF
TGTGCCATCAACCCCGGGACTAGCGGGAGCCCAGATACGCAGTATTTT
>TRBD1|.|TRBJ2-7|TRBV20-1
CSASLVGQGDNEQYF
TGCAGTGCTAGCCTTGTCGGACAGGGAGACAATGAGCAGTACTTC
>.|.|TRBJ2-2|TRBV6-5
CAGRLNTGELFF
TGTGCCGGCAGGCTGAACACCGGGGAGCTGTTTTTT
>.|.|TRBJ2-7|TRBV12-3/TRBV12-4
CASRRLSSYNEQYF
TGTGCCAGCAGAAGGCTGAGCTCCTACAATGAGCAGTACTTC
>TRBD1|once|TRBJ1-1|TRBV6-1
CASSEAGQWGTAFF
TGTGCCAGCAGTGAAGCGGGACAGTGGGGTACAGCTTTCTTT
>TRBD1|.|TRBJ2-3|TRBV4-2
CASSQDPEETGSTDTQYF
TGTGCCAGCAGCCAGGACCCGGAGGAGACAGGGAGCACAGATACGCAGTATTTT
>.|.|TRBJ2-1|TRBV12-5
CASGPPSITAQFF
TGTGCTAGTGGTCCCCCCTCAATTACGGCGCAGTTCTTC
>.|.|TRBJ1-2|TRBV20-1
CSAEGRNYGYTF
TGCAGTGCCGAGGGACGGAACTATGGCTACACCTTC
>TRBD2|.|TRBJ2-4|TRBV5-1
CASSTIGGRGGWTKNIQYF
TGCGCCAGCAGTACCATCGGGGGGAGGGGCGGCTGGACCAAAAACATTCAGTACTTC
>TRBD1|.|TRBJ1-2|TRBV12-3/TRBV12-4
CASNIQPGTGPDYTF
TGTGCCAGCAACATACAACCCGGGACAGGCCCTGACTACACCTTC
>.|.|TRBJ1-4|TRBV28
CASKSTGPNEKLFF
TGTGCCAGCAAATCGACAGGACCAAATGAAAAACTGTTTTTT
>TRBD2|.|TRBJ2-5|TRBV7-2
CASSSQSGGGEQYF
TGTGCCAGCAGCTCCCAAAGCGGGGGAGGAGAGCAGTACTTC
>.|.|TRBJ2-3|TRBV5-5
CASSLMEGVGVASTDTQYF
TGTGCCAGCAGCCTGATGGAGGGCGTTGGAGTGGCCAGCACAGATACGCAGTATTTT
>TRBD2|.|TRBJ2-6|TRBV27
CASSRGGPSGTNVLTF
TGTGCCAGCAGTCGGGGGGGGCCCTCTGGGACCAACGTCCTGACTTTC
>TRBD1|few|TRBJ1-6|TRBV20-1
CSAPTGQGGYSSPLHF
TGCAGTGCTCCAACGGGACAGGGCGGTTATTCTTCACCCCTCCACTTT
>TRBD1|few|TRBJ1-2|TRBV12-3/TRBV12-4
CASRSRTGFYGYTF
TGTGCCAGCAGATCTCGGACAGGGTTTTATGGCTACACCTTC
>.|.|TRBJ2-7|TRBV28
CASSPGTGGSYEQYF
TGTGCCAGCAGTCCCGGGACTGGTGGATCCTACGAGCAGTACTTC
>.|once|TRBJ1-2|TRBV29-1
CSVELSGQPNYGYTF
TGCAGCGTTGAACTATCGGGTCAACCTAACTATGGCTACACCTTC
>.|.|TRBJ2-5|TRBV28
CASTRTGPRETQYF
TGTGCCAGCACAAGAACGGGGCCCCGGGAGACCCAGTACTTC
>TRBD1|few|TRBJ2-5|TRBV10-3
CAISGEGAWEQYF
TGTGCCATCAGTGGCGAGGGGGCGTGGGAGCAGTACTTC